Shown below are 4 T cell receptor beta chains from a single sample sequenced in a study of shared clonotypes between healthy human individuals. Method: immunoSEQ multiplex PCR; TCRdb's copy keeps in-frame clones and lacks some. The sample consists of some 2,000,000 clones, roughly 94% of them appearing once. Material for sequencing was naive CD4+ T cells sorted from blood. The sample's subset: CD45RA+ positively selected. These receptors were collected from a man between 18 and 35 years old in good health.

This chain joins TRBV7-2 and TRBJ2-5, with 7 bases that match TRBD1. V was pared by 4 bases and J by 1 base, with 3 bases of the junction left unmatched. The CDR3 extends over 14 amino acids. Germline loops: CDR1 SGHTA, CDR2 FQGNSA. For the CDR3, the DNA is TGTGCCAGCAGCTCGGGACAGACCCAAGAGACCCAGTACTTC. Its protein is CASSSGQTQETQYF.

This chain connects TRBV4-2 to TRBJ1-4; TRBD1 aligns across 8 bases. Germline CDR1 and CDR2: LGHNA and YNFKEQ. The V segment lost 0 bases and the J segment 4 bases; nucleotides outside the gene matches: 4. The CDR3 length is 16 residues. The CDR3 sequence: CASSQEGTGFNEKLFF. DNA of the CDR3: TGTGCCAGCAGCCAAGAGGGGACAGGTTTTAATGAAAAACTGTTTTTT.

This chain connects TRBV11-2 to TRBJ1-5; D is ambiguous. Trimming shortened V by 3 bases and J by 4 bases, and 7 bases separated the two germline ends. This CDR3 region has 13 residues. In germline, CDR1 is SGHAT, CDR2 FQNNGV. The CDR3 sequence: CASSFGGNQPQHF. The CDR3 DNA is TGTGCCAGCAGCTTTGGAGGAAATCAGCCCCAGCATTTT.

The chain links TRBV18 to TRBJ2-3; D unclear. Germline values: CDR1 KGHSH, CDR2 LQKENI. This CDR3 is 13 amino acids long. Trimming left V 5 bases short and J 0 bases short, with 6 bases between. The CDR3, as DNA: TGTGCCAGCTCAGCTACTAGCACAGATACGCAGTATTTT. The encoded protein is CASSATSTDTQYF.